This T cell receptor beta chain appears in the sequencing data of a study of long-term antiretroviral therapy in people with HIV. Broader study findings: Specimen acquisition occurred between the mid-2000s and the late 2010s, potentially under older ART regimens. Every time point showed a repertoire led by clones expanded before ART.

V lost 3 bases and J 2 bases, leaving 5 bases between the germline ends. The CDR3 spans 13 residues. Germline V gene data show CDR1 as MGHRA and CDR2 as YSYEKL. There were no participants with HIV treated outside the United States. Cryopreserved PBMC numbered roughly 1-10 million per sample before DNA extraction. An immunoSEQ assay, version v3.0, was performed at survey level. Method: immunoSEQ multiplex PCR; TCRdb's copy keeps in-frame clones and lacks some. In the table there are roughly 17,000 clones, about 81% of which are singletons. Turning to this clone: Its antigen is not known.

The chain uses TRBV4-1 and TRBJ2-1; D gene ambiguous. The source was unsorted PBMCs, collected 0.3 years after starting antiretroviral therapy. The TCR was taken from a man younger than 35 with HIV. CDR3 sequence (DNA): TGCGCCAGCAGCCAGTCCGCCTACAATGAGCAGTTCTTC. It translates to CASSQSAYNEQFF.